The TCR beta chain described here comes from a study of control samples from healthy donors and cancer patients. The data were produced by immunoSEQ multiplex PCR, yet TCRdb's version contains in-frame clones alone and is incomplete. In the table there are 150,000 to 200,000 clones, about 90% of which are singletons. This CDR3 has 14 residues. Germline V CDR1 and CDR2: MNHEY, SVGAGI. Trimming pared 6 bases from V and 3 bases from J, leaving 12 bases between. This chain connects TRBV6-5 to TRBJ2-1, with unresolved D. This clonotype was obtained from a woman aged 40-49 years in good health. Sequences were obtained from blood. CDR3: CASRPLGHYNEQFF. The DNA of the CDR3 is TGTGCCAGCAGGCCCCTCGGGCACTACAATGAGCAGTTCTTC.